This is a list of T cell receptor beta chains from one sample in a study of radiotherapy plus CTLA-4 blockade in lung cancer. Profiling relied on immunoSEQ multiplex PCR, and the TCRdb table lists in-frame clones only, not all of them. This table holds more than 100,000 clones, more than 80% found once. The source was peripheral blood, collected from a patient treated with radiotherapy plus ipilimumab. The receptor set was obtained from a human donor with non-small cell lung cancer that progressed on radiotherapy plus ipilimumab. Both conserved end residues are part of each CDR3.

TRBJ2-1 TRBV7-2 CASSLGLSYNEQFF
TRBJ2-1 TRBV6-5 CASKPGLGSDEQFF
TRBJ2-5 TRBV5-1 CASVGLAGVETQYF
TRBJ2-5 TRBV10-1 CASSRTSMETQYF
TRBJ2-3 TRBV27 CASRGGQLTGAKDTQYF
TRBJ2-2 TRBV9 CASSVGGANTGELFF
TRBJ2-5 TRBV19 CASSAGQGTQETQYF
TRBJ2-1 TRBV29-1 CSDRWTSGSERRNEQFF
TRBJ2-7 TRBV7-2 CASSLSTGGEYEQYF
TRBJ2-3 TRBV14 CASKGTLVTDTQYF
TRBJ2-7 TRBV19 CASSMGRFLREDEQYF
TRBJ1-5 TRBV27 CASSHSGQITRSNQPQHF
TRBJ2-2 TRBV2 CASSVIQGSDTGELFF
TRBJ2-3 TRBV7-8 CASSLVRGWNTDTQYF
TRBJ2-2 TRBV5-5 CASSLVGNGELFF
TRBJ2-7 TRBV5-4 CASSPGTSTAYEQYF
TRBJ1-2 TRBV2 CASSAGLVGEKDGYTF
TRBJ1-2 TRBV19 CASSIVGRQNYGYTF
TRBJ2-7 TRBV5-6 CASSFGRPHEQYF
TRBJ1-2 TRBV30 CAQDRGPYGYTF
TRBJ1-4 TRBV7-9 CASQGQGSNEKLFF
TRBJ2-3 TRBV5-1 CASSLVGSSARRTDTQYF